What follows is one T cell receptor (beta chain) and its context. The entry originates in a study of T-cell memory formation after mild COVID-19. V dropped 4 bases and J dropped 3 bases, with 10 bases sitting between them. Germline V CDR1 and CDR2: LNHDA, SQIVND (reference sequence). CDR3 length equals 13 residues. TCRdb reprocessed the 5' RACE reads with MiXCR, giving one entry per CDR3 protein. The sample holds hundreds of thousands of distinct CDR3 sequences, about 23% seen once. The gene calls are TRBV19 and TRBJ2-7; no clear D gene. The receptor comes from an adult woman who had mild COVID-19 (a few samples of this study predate the infection). Cell type and time point are not known. Sequencing was performed on PBMCs or a T cell subset sorted from them (not recorded which). In DNA, the CDR3 is TGTGCCAGTAGTAGGAATAGCTACTACGAGCAGTACTTC. Amino acid sequence: CASSRNSYYEQYF.